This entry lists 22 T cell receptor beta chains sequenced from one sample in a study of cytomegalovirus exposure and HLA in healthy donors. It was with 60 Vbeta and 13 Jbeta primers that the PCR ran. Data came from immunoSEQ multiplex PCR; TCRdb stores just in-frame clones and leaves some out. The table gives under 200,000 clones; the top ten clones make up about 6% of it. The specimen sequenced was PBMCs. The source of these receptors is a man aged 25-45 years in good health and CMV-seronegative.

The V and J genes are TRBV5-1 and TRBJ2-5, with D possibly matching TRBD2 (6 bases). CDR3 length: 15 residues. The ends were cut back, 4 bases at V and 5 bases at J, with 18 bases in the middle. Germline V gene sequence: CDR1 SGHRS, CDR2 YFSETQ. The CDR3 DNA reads TGCGCCAGCAGCGGGGGTACGGGGGTTGGGGAGACCCAGTACTTC. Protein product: CASSGGTGVGETQYF. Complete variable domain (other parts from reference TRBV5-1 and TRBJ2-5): KAGVTQTPRYLIKTRGQQVTLSCSPISGHRSVSWYQQTPGQGLQFLFEYFSETQRNKGNFPGRFSGRQFSNSRSEMNVSTLELGDSALYLCASSGGTGVGETQYFGPGTRLLVL.

CDR3: CASSRGTGVSKNIQYF. In nucleotides, the CDR3 is TGCGCCAGCAGCCGTGGGACAGGGGTATCCAAAAACATTCAGTACTTC. The V call is TRBV5-1, the J call TRBJ2-4; TRBD1 matches at 10 bases. CDR3 size: 16 residues. In germline, CDR1 is SGHRS, CDR2 YFSETQ. V shed 4 bases, J shed 2 bases, and the junction held 6 bases outside the gene matches. The full variable domain, its missing parts supplied by reference TRBV5-1 and TRBJ2-4, is KAGVTQTPRYLIKTRGQQVTLSCSPISGHRSVSWYQQTPGQGLQFLFEYFSETQRNKGNFPGRFSGRQFSNSRSEMNVSTLELGDSALYLCASSRGTGVSKNIQYFGAGTRLSVL.

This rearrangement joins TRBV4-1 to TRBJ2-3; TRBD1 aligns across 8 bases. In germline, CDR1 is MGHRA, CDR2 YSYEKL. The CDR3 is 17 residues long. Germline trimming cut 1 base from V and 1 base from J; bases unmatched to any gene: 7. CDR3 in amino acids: CASSQAYGTGGTDTQYF. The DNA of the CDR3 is TGCGCCAGCAGCCAAGCCTACGGGACAGGTGGCACAGATACGCAGTATTTT.

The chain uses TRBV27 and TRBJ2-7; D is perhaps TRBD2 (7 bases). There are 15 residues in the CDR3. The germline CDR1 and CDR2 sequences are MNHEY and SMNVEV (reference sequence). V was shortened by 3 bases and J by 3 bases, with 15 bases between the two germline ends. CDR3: CASSLMGGGGYEQYF. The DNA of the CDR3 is TGTGCCAGCAGTTTGATGGGGGGCGGGGGCTACGAGCAGTACTTC.

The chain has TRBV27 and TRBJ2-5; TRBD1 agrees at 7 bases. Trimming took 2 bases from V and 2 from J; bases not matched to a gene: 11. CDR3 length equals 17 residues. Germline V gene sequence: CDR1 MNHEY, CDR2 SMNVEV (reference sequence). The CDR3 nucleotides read TGTGCCAGCAGTTTACGCTACAGGGGTAGAGGGCAAGAGACCCAGTACTTC. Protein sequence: CASSLRYRGRGQETQYF.

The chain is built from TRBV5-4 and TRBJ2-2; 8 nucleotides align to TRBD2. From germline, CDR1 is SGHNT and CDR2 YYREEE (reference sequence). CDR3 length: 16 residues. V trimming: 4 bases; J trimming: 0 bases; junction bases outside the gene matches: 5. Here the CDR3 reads CASSVTSGANTGELFF. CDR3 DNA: TGTGCCAGCAGCGTCACTAGCGGAGCGAACACCGGGGAGCTGTTTTTT.

The CDR3 nucleotides read TGTGCCAGCAGCTTAGTCCCGGCTGGAAACACCATATATTTT. Protein product: CASSLVPAGNTIYF. The chain combines TRBV7-8 with TRBJ1-3; D uncertain. The V end lost 1 base, the J end lost 2 bases, and 6 bases lay between the germline ends. The CDR3 covers 14 residues. Germline V gene lookup returns CDR1 SGHVS and CDR2 FQNEAQ.

In DNA form, the CDR3 reads TGTGCCAGCTCCCAGGGGGCAGCAGAGACCCAGTACTTC. It encodes CASSQGAAETQYF. The chain joins TRBV7-2 to TRBJ2-5; the match to TRBD1 covers 8 bases. The CDR3 has 13 amino acids. V shed 8 bases and J 4 bases; nucleotides not matched to a gene: 6. Germline V gene sequence: CDR1 SGHTA, CDR2 FQGNSA.

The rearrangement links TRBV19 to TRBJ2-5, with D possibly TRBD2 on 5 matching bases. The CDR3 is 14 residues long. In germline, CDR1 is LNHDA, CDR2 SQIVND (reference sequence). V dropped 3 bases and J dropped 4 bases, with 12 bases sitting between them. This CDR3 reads CASSMRVVGETQYF. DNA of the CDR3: TGTGCCAGTAGTATGAGGGTAGTGGGAGAGACCCAGTACTTC. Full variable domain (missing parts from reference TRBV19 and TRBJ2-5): DGGITQSPKYLFRKEGQNVTLSCEQNLNHDAMYWYRQDPGQGLRLIYYSQIVNDFQKGDIAEGYSVSREKKESFPLTVTSAQKNPTAFYLCASSMRVVGETQYFGPGTRLLVL.

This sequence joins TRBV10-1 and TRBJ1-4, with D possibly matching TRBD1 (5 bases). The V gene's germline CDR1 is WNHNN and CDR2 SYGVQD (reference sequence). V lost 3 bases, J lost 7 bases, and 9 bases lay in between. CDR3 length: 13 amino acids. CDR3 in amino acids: CASSDTGGEKLFF. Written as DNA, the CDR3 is TGCGCCAGCAGTGATACCGGGGGTGAAAAACTGTTTTTT.

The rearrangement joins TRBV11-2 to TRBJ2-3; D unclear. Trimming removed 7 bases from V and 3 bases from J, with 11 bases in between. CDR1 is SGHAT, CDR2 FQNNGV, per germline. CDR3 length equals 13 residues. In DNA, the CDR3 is TGTGCCAGCAAGCCCGCATGGACAGATACGCAGTATTTT. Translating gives CASKPAWTDTQYF.

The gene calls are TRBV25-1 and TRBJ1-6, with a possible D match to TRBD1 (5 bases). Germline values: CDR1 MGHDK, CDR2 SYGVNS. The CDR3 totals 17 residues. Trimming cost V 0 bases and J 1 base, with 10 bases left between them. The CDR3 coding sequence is TGTGCCAGCAGTGAATACCTAGGGACTTCCTATAATTCACCCCTCCACTTT. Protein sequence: CASSEYLGTSYNSPLHF.

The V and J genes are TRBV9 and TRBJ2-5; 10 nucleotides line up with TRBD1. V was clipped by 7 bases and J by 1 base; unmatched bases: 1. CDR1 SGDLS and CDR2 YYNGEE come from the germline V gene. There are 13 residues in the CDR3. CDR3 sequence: CASGTGVQETQYF. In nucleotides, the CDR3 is TGTGCCAGCGGGACAGGGGTCCAAGAGACCCAGTACTTC.

CDR3 in DNA: TGTGCCAGCAGGGAGCGGGAGGGAGGCACAGATACGCAGTATTTT. Translating it yields CASREREGGTDTQYF. This rearrangement joins TRBV5-4 to TRBJ2-3; 10 bases agree with TRBD2. The germline V gene encodes CDR1 SGHNT and CDR2 YYREEE (reference sequence). This CDR3 comprises 15 residues. The junction had 4 bases not matched to a gene; V was cut back by 5 bases and J by 1 base.

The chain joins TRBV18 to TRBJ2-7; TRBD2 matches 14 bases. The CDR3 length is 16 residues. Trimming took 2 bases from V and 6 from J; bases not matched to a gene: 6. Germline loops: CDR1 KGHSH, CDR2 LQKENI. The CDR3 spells CASSPGRLAGGSEQYF. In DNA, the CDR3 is TGTGCCAGCTCACCAGGGCGACTAGCGGGGGGGAGCGAGCAGTACTTC.

The CDR3 bases are TGTGCCAGTAGTACTCAAGAGACCCAGTACTTC. Translating it yields CASSTQETQYF. The chain uses TRBV19 and TRBJ2-5; D remains ambiguous. Germline V lookup: CDR1 LNHDA, CDR2 SQIVND (reference sequence). Trimming removed 4 bases at V and 2 bases at J, with 2 bases between. The CDR3 has 11 amino acids.

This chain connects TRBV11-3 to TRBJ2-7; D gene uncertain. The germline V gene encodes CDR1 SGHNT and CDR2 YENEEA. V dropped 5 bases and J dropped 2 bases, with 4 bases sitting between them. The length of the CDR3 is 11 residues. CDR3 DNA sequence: TGTGCCAGCAGCCGTACCTACGAGCAGTACTTC. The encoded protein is CASSRTYEQYF.

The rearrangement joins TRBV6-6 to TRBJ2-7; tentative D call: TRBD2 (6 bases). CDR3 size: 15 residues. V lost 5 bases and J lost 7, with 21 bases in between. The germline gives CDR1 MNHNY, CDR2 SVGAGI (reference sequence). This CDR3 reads CASSPLFSGVGEQYF. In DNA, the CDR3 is TGTGCCAGCAGTCCCTTATTCTCGGGGGTGGGTGAGCAGTACTTC.

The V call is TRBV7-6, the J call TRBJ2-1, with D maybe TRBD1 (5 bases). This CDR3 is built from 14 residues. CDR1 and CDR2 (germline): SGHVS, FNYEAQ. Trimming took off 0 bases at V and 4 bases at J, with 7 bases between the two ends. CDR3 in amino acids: CASSLAAGYNEQFF. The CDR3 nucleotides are TGTGCCAGCAGCTTAGCAGCAGGGTACAATGAGCAGTTCTTC.

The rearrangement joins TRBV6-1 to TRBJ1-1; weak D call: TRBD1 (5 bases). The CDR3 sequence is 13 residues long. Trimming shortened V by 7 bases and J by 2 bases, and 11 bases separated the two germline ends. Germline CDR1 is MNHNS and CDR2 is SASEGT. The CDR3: CASKRTTNTEAFF. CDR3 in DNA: TGTGCCAGCAAAAGGACAACCAACACTGAAGCTTTCTTT.

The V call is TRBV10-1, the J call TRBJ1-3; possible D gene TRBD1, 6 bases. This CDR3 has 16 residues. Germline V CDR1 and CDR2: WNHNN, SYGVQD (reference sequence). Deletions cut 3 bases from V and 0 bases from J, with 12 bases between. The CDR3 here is CASSDRTANSGNTIYF. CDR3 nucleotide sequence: TGCGCCAGCAGTGATCGGACAGCCAACTCTGGAAACACCATATATTTT.

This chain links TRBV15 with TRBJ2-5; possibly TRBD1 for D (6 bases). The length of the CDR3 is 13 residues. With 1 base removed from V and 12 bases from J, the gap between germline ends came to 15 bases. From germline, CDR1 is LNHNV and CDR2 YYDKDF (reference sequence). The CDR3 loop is CATSRATGFEEYF. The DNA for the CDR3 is TGTGCCACCAGCAGAGCGACAGGTTTTGAGGAGTACTTC.